The present T cell receptor (beta chain) was sequenced within a study of T cells expressing NK-cell markers (dated by TCRdb to the early 2020s). About the investigation overall: Fewer than ten donors provided sorted CD3+CD56+NKG2C+, CD3+CD56+NKG2C- and CD3+CD56-NKG2C+ T-cell subsets, whose TCR beta-chain repertoires were profiled. Among the eight sequenced donors, only one was HCMV-seronegative, while the other seven were HCMV-seropositive. Illumina HiSeq 2000/2500, MiSeq or NextSeq was used to sequence libraries as 2 x 150 bp reads. All eight donors whose samples were sequenced were randomly selected healthy volunteers, three of them men and five women.

CDR1 and CDR2 are drawn from the germline V gene (reference sequence): DFQATT, SNEGSKA. There are 15 amino acids in the CDR3, from cysteine to phenylalanine inclusive. No DNA was logged. HCMV serostatus was determined by detecting HCMV-specific IgG in serum with a commercial ELISA kit. Peripheral blood mononuclear cells were isolated from blood by Ficoll density gradient centrifugation. For this clonotype: Its antigen is unknown.

Broad study findings and their caveats: It remained unclear whether the expanded NKG2C-expressing T cell clones were specific for HCMV antigens. In over five donors, the dominant CD3+CD56+NKG2C+ clonotypes were among the top 10 CD8+ clonotypes and accounted for about 1.0-7.5% of CD8+ T cells. Those dominant clonotypes were again the most abundant among CD3+CD56-NKG2C+ cells in a handful of donors, at 28.3-60.1%.

Reads for this sample came from an Illumina HiSeq 2000. 5'RACE template switching, by which a universal primer site and unique molecular identifiers were added, was used to make TCR beta cDNA libraries. cDNA synthesis was primed from the TCR beta constant segment, followed by two successive PCR amplification steps. Regarding the original processing steps: Reads were demultiplexed and grouped by UMI with MIGEC, and clonotypes were assembled and quantified with MiTCR. To exclude erroneous sequences, any TCR cDNA sequence not supported by at least two reads was discarded. The tcR package was used for downstream repertoire analysis, with clonotypes matched between fractions based on CDR3 nucleotide sequence plus V segment. VDJmatch was used to annotate antigen specificity against VDJdb, with one amino acid substitution in CDR3 allowed. After the reads were reprocessed by TCRdb, one entry was made per CDR3 protein sequence, with no DNA. These V and J calls rely on TCRdb rather than the paper's analysis. The sample table records about 260,000 distinct CDR3 sequences. The ten top clones hold roughly 4.2% of the sample.

The chain employs TRBV20-1 and TRBJ2-3; TCRdb reports TRBD2, a call that lacks DNA to check it against. Input material: blood T cells: a sorted CD56 or NKG2C T cell subset, CD4+ or CD8+ T cells, or bulk PBMC T cells (not recorded which). This receptor was obtained from a woman aged 18 to 75 in good health. The CDR3 amino acid sequence is: CSAPEASGNTDTQYF.